This TCR beta chain emerged from a study of OX40 agonist ivuxolimab in advanced cancers. Whole-study findings and limits: CD8+ T cells were the subset that, on average, had more expanded clones than CD4+. Expanded peripheral T cells had an undetermined antigen specificity.

The CDR3 covers 16 residues. The V and J ends lost 1 base and 4 bases, in that order; junction bases with no gene match: 4. Germline CDR1 MNHNS, CDR2 SASEGT. The table came from immunoSEQ multiplex PCR; TCRdb's copy has only in-frame clones and leaves some out. Found here are about 25,000 clones, 78% of them singletons; the top ten hold more than 1.4%. Blood sampling was done at baseline, cycle 4 day 1, and cycle 7 day 1. Comments on this clone: What it recognizes is unknown.

This sequence joins TRBV6-1 and TRBJ2-1; 10 bases map to TRBD1. The source is an adult with an advanced solid tumor such as melanoma, head and neck, liver or kidney cancer. Sequenced material: CD4+ or CD8+ T cells sorted from blood, taken in a trial of the OX40 agonist ivuxolimab. The CDR3, as DNA: TGTGCCAGCAGTGAAGAGACAGGGGGCGCTTACAATGAGCAGTTCTTC. Amino acid sequence: CASSEETGGAYNEQFF.